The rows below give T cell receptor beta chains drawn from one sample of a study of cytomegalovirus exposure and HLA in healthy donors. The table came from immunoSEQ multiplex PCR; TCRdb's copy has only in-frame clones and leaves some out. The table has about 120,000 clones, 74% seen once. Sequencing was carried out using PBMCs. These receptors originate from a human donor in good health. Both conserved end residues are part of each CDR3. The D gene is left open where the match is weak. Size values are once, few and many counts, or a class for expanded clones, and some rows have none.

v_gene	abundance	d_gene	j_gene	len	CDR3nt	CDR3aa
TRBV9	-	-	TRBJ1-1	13	TGTGCCAGCAGCGAGGAGATCAGTAGCGAAGCTTTCTTT	CASSEEISSEAFF
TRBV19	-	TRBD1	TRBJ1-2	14	TGTGCCAGTAGCCCTCAATCAGGGGGCGGTGGCTACACCTTC	CASSPQSGGGGYTF
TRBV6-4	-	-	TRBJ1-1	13	TGTGCCAGCAGTGTGGGAAGGGGTACTGAAGCTTTCTTT	CASSVGRGTEAFF
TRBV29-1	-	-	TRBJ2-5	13	TGCAGCGTTGTGGGGGGAGGTGGAGAGACCCAGTACTTC	CSVVGGGGETQYF
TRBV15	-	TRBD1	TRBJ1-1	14	TGTGCCACCAGCAGAGTTAGGGGGCTTCCTGAAGCTTTCTTT	CATSRVRGLPEAFF
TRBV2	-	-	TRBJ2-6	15	TGTGCCAGCAGAAGTCGACTGTCTGGGGCCAACGTCCTGACTTTC	CASRSRLSGANVLTF
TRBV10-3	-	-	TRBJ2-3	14	TGTGCCATCAGGCGGGACGGCGGCACAGATACGCAGTATTTT	CAIRRDGGTDTQYF
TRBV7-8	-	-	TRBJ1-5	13	TGTGCCAGCAGCACAAACCCGTCTCTGCCCCAGCATTTT	CASSTNPSLPQHF
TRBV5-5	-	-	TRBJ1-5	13	TGTGCCAGCAGCTTGCTTATGAATCAGCCCCAGCATTTT	CASSLLMNQPQHF
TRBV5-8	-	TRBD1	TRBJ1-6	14	TGTGCCAGCAGCCCGACAGGGGGCCGTTCACCCCTCCACTTT	CASSPTGGRSPLHF
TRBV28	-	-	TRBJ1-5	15	TGTGCCAGCGTAGCAAGGGGTACTGTTAATCAGCCCCAGCATTTT	CASVARGTVNQPQHF
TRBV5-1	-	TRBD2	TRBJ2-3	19	TGCGCCAGCAGCTTGGCCACTACGGGGGCTAGCGGGAGCACAGATACGCAGTATTTT	CASSLATTGASGSTDTQYF
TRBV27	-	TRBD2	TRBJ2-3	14	TGTGCCAGCAGATTGGGGGGGGTAACAGATACGCAGTATTTT	CASRLGGVTDTQYF
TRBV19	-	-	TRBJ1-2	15	TGTGCCAGTAGTAGGCAGACACAAACCTCGGGGGGCTACACCTTC	CASSRQTQTSGGYTF
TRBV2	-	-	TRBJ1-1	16	TGTGCCAGCAAATTCGCTCAGGAAGTAGTGAACACTGAAGCTTTCTTT	CASKFAQEVVNTEAFF
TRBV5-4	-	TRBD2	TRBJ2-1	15	TGTGCCAGCAGCTTGGCCCAGCGGGGGGAGAATGAGCAGTTCTTC	CASSLAQRGENEQFF
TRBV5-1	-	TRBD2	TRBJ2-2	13	TGCGCCAGCAGCTTGTTAGCGGGAGGGGAGCTGTTTTTT	CASSLLAGGELFF
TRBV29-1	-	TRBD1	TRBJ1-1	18	TGCAGCGTTGGATCCGGGACAGGGGGCGCCGGCGTGAACACTGAAGCTTTCTTT	CSVGSGTGGAGVNTEAFF
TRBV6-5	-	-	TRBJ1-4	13	TGTGCCAGCAGTTACTCGACGGGGGAAAAACTGTTTTTT	CASSYSTGEKLFF
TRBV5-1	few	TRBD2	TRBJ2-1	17	TGCGCCAGCAGCTTGGGGACTAGCGGGAGGCTCCACACTGAGCAGTTCTTC	CASSLGTSGRLHTEQFF
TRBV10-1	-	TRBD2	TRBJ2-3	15	TGCGCCAGCAGTCTCAGAGCGGGGGGGTCCGATACGCAGTATTTT	CASSLRAGGSDTQYF
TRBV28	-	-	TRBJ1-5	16	TGTGCCAGCCGCAGAAGAATTGGGGGGGCGGATCAGCCCCAGCATTTT	CASRRRIGGADQPQHF
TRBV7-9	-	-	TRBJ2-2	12	TGTGCCAGCAGCTCAGGGGCCGGGGAGCTGTTTTTT	CASSSGAGELFF
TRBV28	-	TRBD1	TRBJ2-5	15	TGTGCCAGCAGTTCGGGGACAGAAGGACAAGAGACCCAGTACTTC	CASSSGTEGQETQYF
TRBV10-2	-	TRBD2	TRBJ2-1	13	TGCGCCAGCAGGTTGACTAGCGGGGATGAGCAGTTCTTC	CASRLTSGDEQFF
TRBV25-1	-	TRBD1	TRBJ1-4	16	TGTGCCAGCAGAGCCGGGACAGGGGGCATAAACGAAAAACTGTTTTTT	CASRAGTGGINEKLFF
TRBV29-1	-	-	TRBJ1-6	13	TGCAGCGTTTCTAGCTCCTATAATTCACCCCTCCACTTT	CSVSSSYNSPLHF
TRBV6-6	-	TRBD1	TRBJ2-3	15	TGTGCCAGCAGCTGGACAGGATTCTCAACAGATACGCAGTATTTT	CASSWTGFSTDTQYF
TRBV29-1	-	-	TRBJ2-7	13	TGCAGCGCTAGGGTGTACAGGGACTACGAGCAGTACTTC	CSARVYRDYEQYF
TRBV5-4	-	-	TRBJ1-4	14	TGTGCCAGCAGCGCAGACGGACAGAATGAAAAACTGTTTTTT	CASSADGQNEKLFF
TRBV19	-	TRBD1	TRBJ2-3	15	TGTGCCAGTAAGGGGGACAGGGGTTTTTCGGGAACGCAGTATTTT	CASKGDRGFSGTQYF
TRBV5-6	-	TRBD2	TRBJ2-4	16	TGTGCCAGCAGCTTGGTTCCGGGAGGCCGCGGGAACATTCAGTACTTC	CASSLVPGGRGNIQYF
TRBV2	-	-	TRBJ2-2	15	TGTGCCAGCAGTGAAGTCGGACACGGCACCGGGGAGCTGTTTTTT	CASSEVGHGTGELFF
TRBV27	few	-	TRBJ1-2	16	TGTGCCAGCAGACCCAACCCTGGGACACAAGCCTATGGCTACACCTTC	CASRPNPGTQAYGYTF
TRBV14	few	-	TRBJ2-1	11	TGTGCCAGCAGCCAAGACTACTCACAGTTCTTC	CASSQDYSQFF
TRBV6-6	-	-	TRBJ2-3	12	TGTGCCAGCAGTTACTCAGGGGAAACGCAGTATTTT	CASSYSGETQYF
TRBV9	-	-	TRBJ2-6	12	TGTGCCAGCAGCTCCCTTTTTCCCGTCCTGACTTTC	CASSSLFPVLTF
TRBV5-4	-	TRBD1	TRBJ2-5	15	TGTGCCAGCAGCCCCGGGACAGGGTTAAAAGAGACCCAGTACTTC	CASSPGTGLKETQYF
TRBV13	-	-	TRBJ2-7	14	TGTGCCAGCAGCACTCGGACAGACTCCTACGAGCAGTACTTC	CASSTRTDSYEQYF
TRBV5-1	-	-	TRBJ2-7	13	TGCGCCAGCAGCTTGGAAGGGGGTTACGAGCAGTACTTC	CASSLEGGYEQYF
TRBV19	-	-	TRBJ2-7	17	TGTGCCAGTAGCCAGGTAGGGGTGACAGGGACTTCCTACGAGCAGTACTTC	CASSQVGVTGTSYEQYF
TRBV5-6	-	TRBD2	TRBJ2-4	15	TGTGCCAGCAGCTTGTTGCGGGGGGACAAAAACATTCAGTACTTC	CASSLLRGDKNIQYF